Below are 2 T cell receptor beta chains sequenced from a single sample in a study of T cells after yellow fever vaccination. TCRdb passed the 5' RACE reads through MiXCR, listing each CDR3 protein once. Of about 14,000 distinct CDR3 sequences in the sample, 6% to 8% were seen once. Material: PBMCs, either bulk or a sorted T-cell subset (CD4+, CD8+, memory, or dextramer-sorted; not recorded which), obtained on the day of the yellow fever booster vaccination. Source of these receptors: a man between 18 and 35 years old who received the YFV17D yellow fever vaccine.

This clonotype was observed many times. DNA of the CDR3: TGCGCCAGCGCCACGTCAGGGGCGGTCAACACTGAAGCTTTCTTT. This encodes CASATSGAVNTEAFF. The rearrangement links TRBV5-1 to TRBJ1-1, with D possibly TRBD1 on 6 matching bases. V lost 7 bases and J 2 bases, leaving 18 bases between the germline ends. Per the germline V gene, CDR1 is SGHRS and CDR2 is YFSETQ. The CDR3 length is 15 residues.

This clonotype has a count of ten or more. The chain combines TRBV9 with TRBJ2-6; D not resolved. Germline V CDR1 and CDR2: SGDLS, YYNGEE. Trimming stripped 0 bases from V and 13 bases from J, with 17 bases between. This CDR3 region has 15 residues. CDR3 region: CASSVATEYAWVLTF. The CDR3 DNA reads as TGTGCCAGCAGCGTAGCTACGGAATACGCCTGGGTCCTGACTTTC.